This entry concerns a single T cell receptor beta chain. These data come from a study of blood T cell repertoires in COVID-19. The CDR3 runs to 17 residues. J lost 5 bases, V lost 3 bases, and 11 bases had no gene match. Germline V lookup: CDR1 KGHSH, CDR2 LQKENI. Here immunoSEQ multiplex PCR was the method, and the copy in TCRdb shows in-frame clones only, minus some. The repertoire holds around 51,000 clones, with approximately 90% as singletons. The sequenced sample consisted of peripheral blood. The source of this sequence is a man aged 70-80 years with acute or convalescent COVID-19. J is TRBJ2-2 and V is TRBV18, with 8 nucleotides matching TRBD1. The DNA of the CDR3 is TGTGCCAGCTCACCGAGGATTGACAGGGGACGGACCGGGGAGCTGTTTTTT. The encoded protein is CASSPRIDRGRTGELFF.